The text below deals with one TCR beta chain. Its antigen is not known. Donors were systemically healthy Caucasian individuals from Russia aged 6 to 90 years. Drawing of peripheral blood yielded about 9.8 milliliters from each donor. This sample is drawn from a study of blood T cells in healthy people across ages. Study-level information: Template switching caught about one barcoded beta molecule for each two T cells. Study-level results: Researchers report that TCR beta diversity correlated strongly with naive T cell percentage.

This CDR3 comprises 13 residues. Germline CDR1 and CDR2: DFQATT and SNEGSKA (reference sequence). Trimming stripped 5 bases from V and 3 bases from J, with 11 bases between. A second about 6 to 12 cycle PCR used barcoded and J-beta primers. MiXCR was run by TCRdb on the 5' RACE reads, yielding one entry per CDR3 protein. The table has approximately 800,000 distinct CDR3 sequences, around half seen once. The chain combines TRBV20-1 with TRBJ1-5, with a tentative D call TRBD1 (5 bases). The sample taken for sequencing was blood. The sequence derives from a man at least 80 years old in good health. The CDR3 is CSAGDSNNQPQHF. The CDR3 DNA is TGCAGTGCTGGGGACTCCAACAATCAGCCCCAGCATTTT.